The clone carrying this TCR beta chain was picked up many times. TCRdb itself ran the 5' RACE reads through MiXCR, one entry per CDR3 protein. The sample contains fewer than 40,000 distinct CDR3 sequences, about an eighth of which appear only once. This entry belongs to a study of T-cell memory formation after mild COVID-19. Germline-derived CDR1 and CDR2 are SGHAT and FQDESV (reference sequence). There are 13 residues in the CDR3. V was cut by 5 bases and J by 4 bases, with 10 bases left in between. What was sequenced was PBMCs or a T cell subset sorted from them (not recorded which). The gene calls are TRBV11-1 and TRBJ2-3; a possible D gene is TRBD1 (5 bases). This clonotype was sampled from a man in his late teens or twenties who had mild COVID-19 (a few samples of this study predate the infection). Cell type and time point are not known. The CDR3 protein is CASSPDRSDTQYF. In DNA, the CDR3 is TGTGCCAGCAGCCCCGACAGATCAGATACGCAGTATTTT.